These 9 T cell receptor beta chains were sequenced from one sample in a study of early T cells in non-severe SARS-CoV-2 infection. TCRdb itself ran the 5' RACE reads through MiXCR, one entry per CDR3 protein. The sample records fewer than 75,000 distinct CDR3 sequences, 20% to 25% being singletons. The sample here was whole blood, taken at baseline. All receptors derive from an adult who was a healthcare worker with PCR-confirmed SARS-CoV-2 infection or an uninfected control (not recorded which).

The rearrangement joins TRBV2 to TRBJ2-5; 8 nucleotides line up with TRBD2. Germline V lookup: CDR1 SNHLY, CDR2 FYNNEI. The CDR3 contains 16 residues. After removal of 5 bases from V and 3 bases from J, the junction contained 11 bases not matched to a gene. CDR3 sequence reads: CASSFTPAGGKETQYF. The CDR3 bases are TGTGCCAGCAGTTTTACTCCTGCGGGGGGCAAAGAGACCCAGTACTTC.

This clonotype was picked up a small number of times. The chain recombines TRBV7-2 with TRBJ2-7; D not certain. Germline V lookup: CDR1 SGHTA, CDR2 FQGNSA. The CDR3 is 14 residues long. V was cut by 1 base and J by 5 bases, with 12 bases left in between. CDR3 sequence: CASSLVASFNEQYF. The CDR3 bases are TGTGCCAGCAGCTTAGTTGCAAGTTTCAACGAGCAGTACTTC.

This clonotype was detected only once. The CDR3 DNA is TGTGCCAGCAGCTTTGGTGGGGCCGGGGAGCAGTTCTTC. It codes for CASSFGGAGEQFF. V is TRBV7-2 and J is TRBJ2-1; D may be TRBD1 (5 bases). Germline V CDR1 and CDR2: SGHTA, FQGNSA. The CDR3 is 13 residues long. V was shortened by 3 bases and J by 10 bases, with 13 bases between the two germline ends.

The chain has TRBV20-1 and TRBJ2-1; no reliable D call. Looked up from germline, CDR1 is DFQATT and CDR2 is SNEGSKA (reference sequence). The V gene lost 4 bases and the J gene lost 6 bases, with 16 bases spanning the gap. This CDR3 has 14 amino acids. DNA of the CDR3: TGCAGTGCTAAATGGGCGTCCCTACGCAATGAGCAGTTCTTC. Translated: CSAKWASLRNEQFF.

In this sample, this clonotype turned up a few times. V gene TRBV19 combines with J gene TRBJ1-4, with D unresolved. The CDR3 has 17 residues. Trimming stripped 4 bases from V and 4 bases from J, with 19 bases between. Germline V gene lookup returns CDR1 LNHDA and CDR2 SQIVND (reference sequence). Here the CDR3 reads CASSTTGLLSLNEKLFF. The CDR3 bases are TGTGCCAGTAGTACAACGGGATTACTAAGTCTTAATGAAAAACTGTTTTTT.

The CDR3 reads CATSDARQGGTGELFF. In DNA, the CDR3 is TGTGCCACCAGTGATGCAAGACAGGGGGGCACCGGGGAGCTGTTTTTT. This chain joins TRBV24-1 and TRBJ2-2; 9 bases agree with TRBD1. This CDR3 is built from 16 residues. The trim removed 3 bases at V and 4 bases at J, leaving 5 bases unmatched. From germline, CDR1 is KGHDR and CDR2 SFDVKD.

This chain uses TRBV3-1 with TRBJ2-5; 9 bases line up with TRBD2. The V segment lost 0 bases and the J segment 7 bases; nucleotides outside the gene matches: 9. Germline V gene lookup returns CDR1 LGHDT and CDR2 YNNKEL (reference sequence). The CDR3 runs to 16 residues. The CDR3, as DNA: TGTGCCAGCAGCCAAGAGTATAGCGGGGGCTCGAGGACCCAGTACTTC. Protein: CASSQEYSGGSRTQYF.

This clonotype was detected a few times. The chain recombines TRBV3-1 with TRBJ1-1; D is uncertain. Germline V gene lookup returns CDR1 LGHDT and CDR2 YNNKEL (reference sequence). Trimming shortened V by 4 bases and J by 0 bases, and 6 bases separated the two germline ends. The CDR3 sequence is 13 residues long. Here the CDR3 DNA reads TGTGCCAGCAGCCCACCAATGAACACTGAAGCTTTCTTT. It specifies CASSPPMNTEAFF. Looking up the rest from reference TRBV3-1 and TRBJ1-1 gives the full variable domain: DTAVSQTPKYLVTQMGNDKSIKCEQNLGHDTMYWYKQDSKKFLKIMFSYNNKELIINETVPNRFSPKSPDKAHLNLHINSLELGDSAVYFCASSPPMNTEAFFGQGTRLTVV.

The chain employs TRBV12-3 or TRBV12-4 and TRBJ2-5; D may match TRBD1 or TRBD2 (5 bases each). CDR3 size: 15 residues. V lost 4 bases to trimming and J lost 1 base, with 13 bases between them. The CDR3 here is CASSSSGPTQETQYF. CDR3 sequence (DNA): TGTGCCAGCAGTTCATCGGGACCGACCCAAGAGACCCAGTACTTC.